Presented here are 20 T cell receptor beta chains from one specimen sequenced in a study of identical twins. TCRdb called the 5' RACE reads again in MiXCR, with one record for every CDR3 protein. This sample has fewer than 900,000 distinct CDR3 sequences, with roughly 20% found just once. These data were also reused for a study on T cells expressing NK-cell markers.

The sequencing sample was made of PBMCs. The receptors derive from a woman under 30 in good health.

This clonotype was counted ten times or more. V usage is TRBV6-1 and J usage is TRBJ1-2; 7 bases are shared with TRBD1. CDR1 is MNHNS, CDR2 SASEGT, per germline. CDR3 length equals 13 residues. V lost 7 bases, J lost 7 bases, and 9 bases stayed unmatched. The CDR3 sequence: CASTQGGIGGYTF. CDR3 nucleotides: TGTGCCAGCACCCAGGGGGGAATCGGTGGCTACACCTTC.

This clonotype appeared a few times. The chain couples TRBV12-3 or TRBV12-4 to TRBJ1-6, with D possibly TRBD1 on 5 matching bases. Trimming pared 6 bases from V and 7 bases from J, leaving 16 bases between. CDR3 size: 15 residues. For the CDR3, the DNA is TGTGCCAGCAGAGCCTCGGGACGAAGAAATTCACCCCTCCACTTT. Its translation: CASRASGRRNSPLHF.

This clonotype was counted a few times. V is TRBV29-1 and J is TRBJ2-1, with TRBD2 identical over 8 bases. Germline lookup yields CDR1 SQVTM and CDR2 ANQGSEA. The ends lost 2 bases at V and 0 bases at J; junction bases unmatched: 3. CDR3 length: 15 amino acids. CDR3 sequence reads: CSVELRGVSYNEQFF. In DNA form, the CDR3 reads TGCAGCGTTGAATTGCGGGGGGTCTCCTACAATGAGCAGTTCTTC.

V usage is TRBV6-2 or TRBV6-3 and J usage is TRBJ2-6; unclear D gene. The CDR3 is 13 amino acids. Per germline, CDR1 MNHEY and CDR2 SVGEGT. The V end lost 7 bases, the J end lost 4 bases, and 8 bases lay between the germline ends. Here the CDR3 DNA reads TGTGCCAGCACGGAGATGGGGGCCAACGTCCTGACTTTC. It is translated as CASTEMGANVLTF.

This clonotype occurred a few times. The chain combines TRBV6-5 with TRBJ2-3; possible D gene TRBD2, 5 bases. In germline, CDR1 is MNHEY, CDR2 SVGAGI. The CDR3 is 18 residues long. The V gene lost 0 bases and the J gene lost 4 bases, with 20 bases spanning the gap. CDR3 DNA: TGTGCCAGCAGTTACTCGACTAAGCAGGCGGTGGTCGCAGATACGCAGTATTTT. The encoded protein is CASSYSTKQAVVADTQYF.

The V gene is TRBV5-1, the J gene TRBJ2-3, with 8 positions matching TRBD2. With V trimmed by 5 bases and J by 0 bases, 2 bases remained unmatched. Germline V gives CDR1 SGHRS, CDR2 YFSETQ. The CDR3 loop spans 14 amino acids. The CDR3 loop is CASRLAVSTDTQYF. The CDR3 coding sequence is TGCGCCAGCAGACTAGCGGTTAGCACAGATACGCAGTATTTT.

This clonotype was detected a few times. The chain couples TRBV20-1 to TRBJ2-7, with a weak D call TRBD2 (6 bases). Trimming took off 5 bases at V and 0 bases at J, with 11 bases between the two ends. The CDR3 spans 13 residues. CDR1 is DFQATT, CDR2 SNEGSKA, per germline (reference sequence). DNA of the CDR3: TGCAGTGCTGCGGACTACCGCTCCTACGAGCAGTACTTC. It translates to CSAADYRSYEQYF.

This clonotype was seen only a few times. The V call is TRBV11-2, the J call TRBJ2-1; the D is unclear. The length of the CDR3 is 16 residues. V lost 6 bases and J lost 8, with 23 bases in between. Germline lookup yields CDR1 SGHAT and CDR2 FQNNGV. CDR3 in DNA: TGTGCCAGCAGTCTAAGGTTGGGCCTAACTGCGGATGAGCAGTTCTTC. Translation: CASSLRLGLTADEQFF. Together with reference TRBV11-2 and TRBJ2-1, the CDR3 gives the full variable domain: EAGVAQSPRYKIIEKRQSVAFWCNPISGHATLYWYQQILGQGPKLLIQFQNNGVVDDSQLPKDRFSAERLKGVDSTLKIQPAKLEDSAVYLCASSLRLGLTADEQFFGPGTRLTVL.

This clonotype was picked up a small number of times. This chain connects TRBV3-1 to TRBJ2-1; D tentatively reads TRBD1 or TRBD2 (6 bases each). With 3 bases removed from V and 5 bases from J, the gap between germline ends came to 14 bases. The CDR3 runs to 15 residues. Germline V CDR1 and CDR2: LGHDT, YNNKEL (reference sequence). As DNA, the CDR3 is TGTGCCAGCAGCCAGTACGGGGGCCGGAACAATGAGCAGTTCTTC. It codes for CASSQYGGRNNEQFF.

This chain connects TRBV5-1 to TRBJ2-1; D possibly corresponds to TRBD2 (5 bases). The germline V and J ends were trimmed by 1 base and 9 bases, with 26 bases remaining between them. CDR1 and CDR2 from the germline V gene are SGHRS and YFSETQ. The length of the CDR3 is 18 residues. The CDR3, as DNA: TGCGCCAGCAGCTTGACCCTCGTTCCCGGGGAAGGAGGATCTGAGCAGTTCTTC. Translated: CASSLTLVPGEGGSEQFF.

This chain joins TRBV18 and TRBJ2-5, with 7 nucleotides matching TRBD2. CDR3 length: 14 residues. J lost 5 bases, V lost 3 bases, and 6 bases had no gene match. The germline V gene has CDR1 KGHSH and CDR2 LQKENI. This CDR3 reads CASSPTPGGETQYF. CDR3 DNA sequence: TGTGCCAGCTCACCGACTCCGGGAGGTGAGACCCAGTACTTC. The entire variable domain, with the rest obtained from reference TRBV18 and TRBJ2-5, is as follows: NAGVMQNPRHLVRRRGQEARLRCSPMKGHSHVYWYRQLPEEGLKFMVYLQKENIIDESGMPKERFSAEFPKEGPSILRIQQVVRGDSAAYFCASSPTPGGETQYFGPGTRLLVL.

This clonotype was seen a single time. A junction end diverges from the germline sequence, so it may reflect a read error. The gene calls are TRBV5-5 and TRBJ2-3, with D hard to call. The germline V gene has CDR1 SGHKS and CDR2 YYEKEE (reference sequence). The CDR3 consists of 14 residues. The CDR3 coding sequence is TGTGCCGGCAGCTTGTCGGACCCCACAGATACGCAGTATTTT. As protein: CAGSLSDPTDTQYF.

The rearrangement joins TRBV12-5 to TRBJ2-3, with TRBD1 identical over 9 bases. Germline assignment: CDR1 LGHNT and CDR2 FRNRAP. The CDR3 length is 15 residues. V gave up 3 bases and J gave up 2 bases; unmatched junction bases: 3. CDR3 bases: TGTGCTAGTGGTTTTTACAGGGGGCCCACAGATACGCAGTATTTT. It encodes CASGFYRGPTDTQYF. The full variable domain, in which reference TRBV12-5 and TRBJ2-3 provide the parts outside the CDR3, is DARVTQTPRHKVTEMGQEVTMRCQPILGHNTVFWYRQTMMQGLELLAYFRNRAPLDDSGMPKDRFSAEMPDATLATLKIQPSEPRDSAVYFCASGFYRGPTDTQYFGPGTRLTVL.

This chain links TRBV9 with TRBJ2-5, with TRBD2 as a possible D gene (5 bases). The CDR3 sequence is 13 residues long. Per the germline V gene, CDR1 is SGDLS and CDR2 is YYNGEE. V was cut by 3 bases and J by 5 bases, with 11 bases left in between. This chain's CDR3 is CASSGSPGETQYF. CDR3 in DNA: TGTGCCAGCAGCGGATCCCCGGGGGAGACCCAGTACTTC.

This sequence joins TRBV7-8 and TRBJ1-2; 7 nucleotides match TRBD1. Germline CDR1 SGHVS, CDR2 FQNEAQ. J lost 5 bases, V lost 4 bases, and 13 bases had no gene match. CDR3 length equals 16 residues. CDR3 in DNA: TGTGCCAGCAGCTCATTGGACAGGCCCAGGGGGTATGGCTACACCTTC. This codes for CASSSLDRPRGYGYTF. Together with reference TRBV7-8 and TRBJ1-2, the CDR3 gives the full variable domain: GAGVSQSPRYKVAKRGQDVALRCDPISGHVSLFWYQQALGQGPEFLTYFQNEAQLDKSGLPSDRFFAERPEGSVSTLKIQRTQQEDSAVYLCASSSLDRPRGYGYTFGSGTRLTVV.

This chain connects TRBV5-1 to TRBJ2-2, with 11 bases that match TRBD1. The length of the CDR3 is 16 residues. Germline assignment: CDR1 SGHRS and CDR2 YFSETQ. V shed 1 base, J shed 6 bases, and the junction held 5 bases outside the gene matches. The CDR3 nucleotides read TGCGCCAGCAGCTTGCCCGGACAGGGGGCATCCGGGGAGCTGTTTTTT. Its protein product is CASSLPGQGASGELFF. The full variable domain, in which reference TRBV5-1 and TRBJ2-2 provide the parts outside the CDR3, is KAGVTQTPRYLIKTRGQQVTLSCSPISGHRSVSWYQQTPGQGLQFLFEYFSETQRNKGNFPGRFSGRQFSNSRSEMNVSTLELGDSALYLCASSLPGQGASGELFFGEGSRLTVL.

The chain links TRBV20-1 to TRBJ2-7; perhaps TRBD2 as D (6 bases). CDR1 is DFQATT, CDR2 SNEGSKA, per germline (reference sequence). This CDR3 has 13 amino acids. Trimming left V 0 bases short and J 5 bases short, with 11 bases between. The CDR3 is CSAREGTWNEQYF. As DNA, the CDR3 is TGCAGTGCTAGAGAGGGGACTTGGAACGAGCAGTACTTC.

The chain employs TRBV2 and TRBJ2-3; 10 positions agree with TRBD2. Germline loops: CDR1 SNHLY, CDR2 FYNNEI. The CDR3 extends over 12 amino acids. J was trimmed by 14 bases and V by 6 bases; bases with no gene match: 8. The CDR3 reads CASSLTSGVLYF. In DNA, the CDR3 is TGTGCCAGCAGCCTCACTAGCGGGGTTTTGTATTTT.

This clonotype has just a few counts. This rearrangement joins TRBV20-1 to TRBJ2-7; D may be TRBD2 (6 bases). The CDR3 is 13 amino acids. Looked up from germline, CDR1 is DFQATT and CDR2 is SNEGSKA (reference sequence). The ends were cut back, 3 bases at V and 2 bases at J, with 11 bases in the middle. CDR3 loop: CSARAEGPYEQYF. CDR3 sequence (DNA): TGCAGTGCTAGGGCGGAGGGGCCCTACGAGCAGTACTTC.

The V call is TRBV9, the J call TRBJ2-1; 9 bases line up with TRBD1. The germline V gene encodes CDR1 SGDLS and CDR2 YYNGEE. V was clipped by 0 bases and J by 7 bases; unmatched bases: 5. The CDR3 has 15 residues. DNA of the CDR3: TGTGCCAGCAGCGTAGCGGGACAGGGTTTAAATGAGCAGTTCTTC. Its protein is CASSVAGQGLNEQFF.